What follows describes a single T cell receptor (beta chain). Its target is unknown. TCRdb fed the reads into MiXCR, producing one record per CDR3 protein. The sample holds about 62,000 distinct CDR3 sequences, less than 70% seen once. J gave up 5 bases and V 4 bases, and 1 base lay outside the gene matches. Germline loops: CDR1 LNHNV, CDR2 YYDKDF (reference sequence). CDR3 length: 13 residues. These data come from a study of type 1 regulatory T cells. Background on the study: T-allo10 is an in vitro-generated, Tr1-enriched CD4 T cell product specific for alloantigen.

The genes are TRBV15 and TRBJ2-3; 9 bases map to TRBD1. The sequenced sample consisted of cultured non-Tr1 T cells, either the whole culture or a sorted T cell fraction (not recorded which). The clonotype was recovered from a human donor in good health. This CDR3 is CATSMGQGDTQYF. In DNA, the CDR3 is TGTGCCACCAGCATGGGACAGGGAGATACGCAGTATTTT.